This T cell receptor beta chain was observed in a study of cytomegalovirus exposure and HLA in healthy donors (dated 2017 in TCRdb). In terms of the full investigation: An earlier analysis of several hundred of the donors reported more than 250 Gb of sequence data and some 100 million unique TCR beta sequences from 150 million to 200 million T cells. Roughly 310 gigabases of sequencing data and some 85 million unique TCR sequences were included in an early release covering about 600 HLA-typed donors. Of the roughly 390 genotyped donors, around 81% fell in the genetic ancestry cluster associated with self-reported Caucasian donors. The study aimed to test whether cataloging public T cell receptors could reveal signatures of past pathogen exposure. The T cell repertoires of 666 subjects were profiled by immunosequencing and related to cytomegalovirus serostatus. Besides the first cohort of approximately 710 subjects, a separate validation cohort made up of over 95 different subjects was used. To predict cytomegalovirus infection status, the study brought together high-throughput TCR immunosequencing, statistical association of individual TCRs with disease status, and machine learning. A later analysis re-analyzed previously published TCR beta repertoires from 666 donors and added high-resolution HLA genotyping to study TCR occurrence patterns. Rather than using new phenotypic data, the later analysis identified candidate immune exposures from TCR beta sequences and from how often those sequences occurred across donors. To decide whether each TCR beta V gene segment behaved as functional or pseudogenic, an earlier analysis of some 580 of the donors relied on high-throughput TCR beta sequencing. Donor age, sex, ethnicity and CMV serostatus were compiled alongside the repertoire data. A later genetic analysis used genome-wide SNP genotypes for about 65% of the 666 donors, treating that subset as a discovery cohort. Every repertoire in the discovery cohort had been generated on one and the same sequencing platform. HLA typing covered class I and class II loci at four-digit resolution. Typing coverage differed by locus: A, B, C, DRB1 and DQB1 were typed in roughly 620-630 donors, DQA1 in 500 to 550, DPA1 in nearly 610, and DPB1 in 472. Several DR-DQ haplotypes were treated as single units for association and clustering because of strong linkage in the cohort. On average, roughly 240,000 unique TCR beta nucleotide sequences were sequenced per donor among about 400 genotyped donors of the cohort, with 15% to 20% of those sequences being non-productive.

Library prep was done by the immunoSEQ multiplex PCR assay. The multiplex PCR relied on a mix of 60 forward primers for TCR Vbeta segments and 13 reverse primers for TCR Jbeta segments. The CDR3 region of rearranged TCR beta genes was amplified from genomic DNA by a multiplex PCR assay. The amplified TCR beta libraries were sequenced on the Illumina HiSeq System as 87-base-pair reads. The study's own analysis went as follows. Across the 640 or so repertoires, a later analysis counted tens of millions of unique TCR beta chains, around 11 million of which were shared by at least two donors. Raw reads were error-corrected and collapsed into unique sequences with a nearest-neighbor algorithm that merged closely related sequences to remove PCR and sequencing errors. To assign V, D and J gene segments, CDR3 sequences were aligned to IMGT reference sequences. Each retained sequence needed at least a six-nucleotide match to both a V gene segment and a J gene segment. A rearrangement was called productive if the CDR3 had no stop codons and remained in frame with V and J, and every other rearrangement was called non-productive. CDR3 was defined according to IMGT convention as the region running from the second conserved V-encoded cysteine to the conserved J-encoded phenylalanine. The earlier analysis of fewer than 700 of the donors excluded sequences that lacked an unambiguous match to a single V gene segment. An earlier analysis of a few hundred of the donors classified V segments as functional when productive rearrangements were above 56.7% and as segregating when the standard deviation between donors was above 5%. A statistical classification framework was built for diagnosing cytomegalovirus status from the catalog of TCR beta chain sequences. In a later analysis, TCR nucleotide sequences were compared against IMGT/GENE-DB human TR gene sequences so that V and J genes could be assigned. Using the TCRdist pipeline, a later analysis assigned CDR3 sequences along with most-parsimonious VDJ recombination scenarios. In a later analysis, every TCR beta chain was defined by the combination of its CDR3 amino acid sequence and its V-gene family, and reads without a unique V-gene family were dropped. In a later analysis, 550 to 650 highly shared, low-generation-probability nucleotide sequences were removed to address suspected cross-contamination and a sequencing artifact. For each public chain, a later analysis derived a clonal expansion index from normalized ranks of inferred template counts within each repertoire. In a later analysis, generation probabilities were computed with a VDJ recombination model fitted to out-of-frame rearrangements, and the resulting probabilities were checked against IGoR. Hypergeometric tests were used in a later analysis to score TCR-TCR, TCR-HLA and TCR-CMV co-occurrence, with a repertoire-size bias correction applied to the TCR pairs. False discovery rates were estimated in a later analysis by permuting HLA or CMV assignments 20 times. In a later analysis, co-occurring TCRs were grouped using DBSCAN, with TCRdist sequence similarity added in when clustering inside HLA-allele-positive subsets. Repertoires with fewer than 30,000 or more than 120,000 public chains, plus five repertoires with anomalous nucleotide sharing, were excluded from co-occurrence clustering. Held by TCRdb, this immuneACCESS table contains in-frame sequences only and omits some clones. Under half of the omission traces to an unresolved V gene where checked; the cause of the rest is unknown. V, J and clone size derive from that table, while D and trimming were established from the DNA sequence. The sample includes approximately 120,000 clones, with approximately 75% observed a single time. Approximately 3.5% of the sample lies in the top ten.

From the cysteine up to the phenylalanine, the CDR3 has a length of 13 residues. Kept here is only the CDR3 DNA, which spans 39 bases and is read in frame from base 1. CDR1 and CDR2, per the germline V gene (reference sequence), are LNHDA and SQIVND. V is shortened by 6 bases, J by 3 bases, and the region joining them spans 11 bases. This clone was seen only once. Its cognate antigen has yet to be identified. Base qualities are not at hand, and no much larger clone is one base apart. Overall results and qualifications from the work: The presence/absence analyses assumed that sequencing depth was roughly uniform across donors, and that assumption may not be true. A later analysis reported that several top co-occurrence clusters appeared linked to parvovirus B19, influenza, CMV and Epstein-Barr virus. In a later genetic analysis, a missense DCLRE1C variant was associated with V-gene and J-gene trimming of TCR beta chains, and the association was replicated in an independent cohort. Because HLA typing was missing for some donors at each locus, association tests included only the typed subset. In this cohort, only TCR beta chains were sequenced, and detectable features were limited by the absence of alpha or paired-chain data. A cluster of highly shared sequence variants was judged likely to be a technical artifact of the sequencing pipeline. For the cohort, immune exposure information was limited to CMV serostatus. In a later analysis, more than 15,000 TCR beta sequences were associated with specific HLA alleles at a false discovery rate of 0.05. A further reported finding was that TCR beta sequences accurately predicted the HLA-A and HLA-B alleles for most subjects in the first cohort. According to a later analysis, most CMV-associated TCR beta chains appeared to be HLA-restricted, and the HLA associations seemed to be driven largely by CMV exposure. A later analysis found that TCR association rates varied across HLA loci, with DRB1 alleles showing the most associated TCRs and HLA-C alleles the fewest. In a later genetic analysis, fewer N-insertions in productive TCRs were reported among donors in an Asian-associated ancestry cluster than the roughly 700-donor mean. Some IMGT-functional V segments, including TRBV6-2 and TRBV6-3, could not be told apart with the 87-base-pair reads, so those segments were excluded. Across donors, most TCR sequences were observed very rarely, whereas some public TCRs were present in many individuals. The classifier was reported to diagnose cytomegalovirus status with high specificity and sensitivity in both the original cohort and the validation cohort. A later analysis found that HLA-associated TCR beta chains were more clonally expanded and had lower generation probabilities than equally common non-associated chains. It was suggested by the authors that the approach could potentially be generalized to other disease states and immunological phenotypes. Three of the identified cytomegalovirus-associated TCR beta chains were confirmed in vitro to be specific for cytomegalovirus antigens. An earlier analysis of roughly 570 of the donors showed that most TCR beta V segments appeared in productive rearrangements either about 87% or about 30% of the time, which broadly matched IMGT annotations. A total of 164 TCR beta chains were listed by the study as associated with cytomegalovirus. Fewer than 20 rarely observed V segments, including chromosome 9 orphons, were excluded from the earlier analysis of several hundred of the donors because counts were too low. Correlated functional status among segregating V segments might reflect linkage disequilibrium, but an unknown experimental factor could not be ruled out. Assigning TCR associations to individual alleles was difficult when HLA alleles, especially DR and DQ, strongly co-occurred.

The cohort was made up of approximately 670 healthy bone marrow donors. Cohort members were all nominally healthy when sampled, although unrecorded immune exposures were likely present. The donor tested CMV seronegative, placing the donor among the 352 seronegative members of the cohort. A peripheral blood sample was collected from each donor, and TCR beta sequencing was performed on peripheral blood mononuclear cells. The Qiagen DNeasy Blood Extraction Kit was used to extract genomic DNA from the blood cell samples. The chain is made from TRBV19 and TRBJ1-2; TRBD1 is a weak D gene call, 6 bases matching. The source is a man under 40 in good health and CMV-seronegative. The sample comprised PBMCs. The sequence in DNA is TGTGCCAGTAGGACAGGTCTTGACTATGGCTACACCTTC. This is translated as CASRTGLDYGYTF. With all but the CDR3 taken from the reference TRBV19 and TRBJ1-2 genes, the full variable domain is: DGGITQSPKYLFRKEGQNVTLSCEQNLNHDAMYWYRQDPGQGLRLIYYSQIVNDFQKGDIAEGYSVSREKKESFPLTVTSAQKNPTAFYLCASRTGLDYGYTFGSGTRLTVV.